The clone carrying this TCR beta chain was seen a few times. Its antigen is as yet unknown. Sequencing libraries made from TCR beta cDNA carried unique molecular identifiers. With about 0.95 to 10 million T cells as the source, approximately 450,000 cDNA molecules resulted. MiXCR was run by TCRdb on the PCR reads, yielding one entry per CDR3 protein. The sample has some 890,000 distinct CDR3 sequences, about 57% seen once. Germline V gene data show CDR1 as DFQATT and CDR2 as SNEGSKA (reference sequence). The ends lost 1 base at V and 0 bases at J; junction bases unmatched: 3. The CDR3 covers 15 residues. The data were obtained in a study of post-analysis software for immune sequencing data. Overall study results and limits: Controls had significantly higher normalized Chao1 diversity than multiple sclerosis patients. TRBV5-6, TRBV5-1 and TRBV20-1 belonged to a set of roughly five TRBV segments that were more frequent in patients than controls.

This receptor was taken from a girl aged 5-17 years with multiple sclerosis. The sequenced sample was blood. V usage is TRBV20-1 and J usage is TRBJ2-7, with TRBD1 identical over 10 bases. The CDR3 nucleotides are TGCAGTGCTAGAGTGGGACAGGGGATCTCCTACGAGCAGTACTTC. This translates into CSARVGQGISYEQYF.